These T cell receptor beta chains were read from a single sample in a study of control samples from healthy donors and cancer patients. TCRdb's copy holds only in-frame clones and misses some; the assay was immunoSEQ multiplex PCR. This sample has tens of thousands of clones, with less than 85% found just once. Material: PBMCs. The source is a man aged 65-85 years with lung cancer. Both conserved end residues are part of each CDR3.

V gene	J gene	CDR3 protein
TRBV7-9	TRBJ2-1	CASSLALQGSLYNEQFF
TRBV4-3	TRBJ1-6	CASSQDQGGKSPLHF
TRBV27	TRBJ2-7	CASSLLAGGYEQYF
TRBV5-6	TRBJ1-1	CASSLDPRGGTEAFF
TRBV18	TRBJ1-2	CASSPPMGQGAYGYTF
TRBV6-4	TRBJ1-2	CASSVELNYGYTF
TRBV6-5	TRBJ1-1	CASTFGLEDFF
TRBV5-4	TRBJ2-3	CASSLPVDTQYF
TRBV9	TRBJ1-2	CASTNRVGYTF
TRBV19	TRBJ2-3	CASSPDRDTYGTDTQYF
TRBV5-8	TRBJ1-2	CASSLVGREVGYTF
TRBV11-2	TRBJ1-2	CASTRGGADGYGYTF
TRBV18	TRBJ2-3	CASSPSVGGGTDTQYF
TRBV2	TRBJ2-1	CASKWEGAYNEQFF
TRBV28	TRBJ1-5	CASSPTSGQGGQPQHF
TRBV21-1	TRBJ1-5	CASSKGEGTRVSSNQPQHF
TRBV19	TRBJ2-7	CASSDSSVALYEQYF
TRBV7-2	TRBJ2-1	CASSLDLSAYNEQFF
TRBV24-1	TRBJ2-1	CATSDLSGGARNEQFF
TRBV6-1	TRBJ1-5	CASSEAQRGQPQHF
TRBV2	TRBJ2-1	CASSVSSGPNNEQFF
TRBV11-2	TRBJ2-3	CASSVDRGDTDTQYF